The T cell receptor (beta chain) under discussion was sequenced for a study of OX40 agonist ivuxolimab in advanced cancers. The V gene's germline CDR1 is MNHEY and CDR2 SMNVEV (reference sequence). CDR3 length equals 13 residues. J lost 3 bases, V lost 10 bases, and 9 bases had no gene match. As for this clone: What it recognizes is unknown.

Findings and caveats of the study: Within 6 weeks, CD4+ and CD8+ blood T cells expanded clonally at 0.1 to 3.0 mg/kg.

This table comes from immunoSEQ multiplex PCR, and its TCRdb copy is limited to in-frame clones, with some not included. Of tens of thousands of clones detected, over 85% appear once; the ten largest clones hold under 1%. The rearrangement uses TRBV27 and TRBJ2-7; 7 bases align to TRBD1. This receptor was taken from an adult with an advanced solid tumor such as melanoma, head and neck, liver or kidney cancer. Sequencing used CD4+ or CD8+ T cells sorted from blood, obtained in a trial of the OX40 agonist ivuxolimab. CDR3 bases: TGTGCCATTAACCGGGACAGTCACTACGAGCAGTACTTC. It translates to CAINRDSHYEQYF.